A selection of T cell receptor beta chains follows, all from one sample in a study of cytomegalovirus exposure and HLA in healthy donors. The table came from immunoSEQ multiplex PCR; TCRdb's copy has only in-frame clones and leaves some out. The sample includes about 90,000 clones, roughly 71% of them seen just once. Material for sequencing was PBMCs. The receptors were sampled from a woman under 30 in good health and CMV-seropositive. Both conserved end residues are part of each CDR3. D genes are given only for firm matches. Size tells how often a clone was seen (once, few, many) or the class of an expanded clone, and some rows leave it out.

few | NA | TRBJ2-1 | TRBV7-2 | CASSLNRGWQFF | TGTGCCAGCAGCTTAAACCGAGGGTGGCAGTTCTTC
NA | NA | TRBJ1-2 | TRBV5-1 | CASSRGGAENYGYTF | TGCGCCAGCAGCCGGGGGGGGGCAGAAAACTATGGCTACACCTTC
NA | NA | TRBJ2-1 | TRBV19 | CASSISSSEQFF | TGTGCCAGTAGTATCTCTAGCTCTGAGCAGTTCTTC
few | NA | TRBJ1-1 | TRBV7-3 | CASSLRRPNTEAFF | TGTGCCAGCAGCTTACGGCGGCCGAACACTGAAGCTTTCTTT
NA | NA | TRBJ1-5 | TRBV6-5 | CASSPSPNQPQHF | TGTGCCAGCAGTCCCTCCCCCAATCAGCCCCAGCATTTT
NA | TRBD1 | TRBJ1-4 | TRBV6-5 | CASSYRTGFSNEKLFF | TGTGCCAGCAGTTACCGGACAGGATTTTCTAATGAAAAACTGTTTTTT
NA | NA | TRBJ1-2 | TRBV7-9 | CASSFLEPYGYTF | TGTGCCAGCAGCTTTCTAGAACCCTATGGCTACACCTTC
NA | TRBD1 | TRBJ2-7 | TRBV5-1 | CASSGWDSTYEQYF | TGCGCCAGCAGCGGATGGGACAGTACCTACGAGCAGTACTTC
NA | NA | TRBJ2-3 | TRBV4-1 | CASSQDPPDTGITDTQYF | TGCGCCAGCAGCCAAGATCCGCCCGATACAGGGATCACAGATACGCAGTATTTT
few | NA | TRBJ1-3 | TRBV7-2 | CASSLSFHSGNTIYF | TGTGCCAGCAGTCTAAGTTTCCATTCTGGAAACACCATATATTTT
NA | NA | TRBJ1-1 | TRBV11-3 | CASSHGGQFEAFF | TGTGCCAGCAGTCACGGCGGGCAGTTTGAAGCTTTCTTT
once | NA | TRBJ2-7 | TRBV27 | CASSLGRAGKPNF | TGTGCCAGCAGTTTAGGCCGGGCAGGGAAACCAAACTTC
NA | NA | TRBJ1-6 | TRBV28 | CASSLSQGNRSPLHF | TGTGCCAGCAGTTTATCCCAGGGTAATCGGTCACCCCTCCACTTT
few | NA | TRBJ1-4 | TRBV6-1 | CASSAQDIATNEKLFF | TGTGCCAGCAGTGCCCAGGACATTGCAACTAATGAAAAACTGTTTTTT
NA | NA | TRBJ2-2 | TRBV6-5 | CASSPAHPRSGELFF | TGTGCCAGCAGTCCTGCGCACCCACGTTCCGGGGAGCTGTTTTTT
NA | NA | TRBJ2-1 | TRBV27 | CASRPESNWREEQFF | TGTGCCAGCAGACCAGAGAGCAATTGGAGGGAGGAGCAGTTCTTC
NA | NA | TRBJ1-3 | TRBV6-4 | CASSDCSGRSSGNTIYF | TGTGCCAGCAGTGACTGCAGCGGACGGTCCTCTGGAAACACCATATATTTT
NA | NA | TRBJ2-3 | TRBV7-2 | CASAVSGTSTDTQYF | TGTGCCAGCGCGGTGAGCGGAACTAGCACAGATACGCAGTATTTT
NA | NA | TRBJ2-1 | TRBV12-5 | CASGLGPGNEQFF | TGTGCTAGTGGTTTGGGGCCTGGCAATGAGCAGTTCTTC
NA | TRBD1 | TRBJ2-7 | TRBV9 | CASSPRDRAYEQYF | TGTGCCAGCAGCCCTCGGGACAGGGCCTACGAGCAGTACTTC
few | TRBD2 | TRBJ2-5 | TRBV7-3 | CASSSGLAGVRTQYF | TGTGCCAGCAGCTCCGGACTAGCGGGGGTGCGGACCCAGTACTTC
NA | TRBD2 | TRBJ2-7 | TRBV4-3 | CASSQDGGDEQYF | TGCGCCAGCAGCCAAGACGGGGGGGATGAGCAGTACTTC
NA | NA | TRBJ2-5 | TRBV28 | CASSLGGSGTQYF | TGTGCCAGCAGTTTGGGGGGTTCGGGGACCCAGTACTTC
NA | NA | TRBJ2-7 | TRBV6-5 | CASSSGAAGSYEQYF | TGTGCCAGCAGTTCAGGGGCCGCGGGCTCCTACGAGCAGTACTTC
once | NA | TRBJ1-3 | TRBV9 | CASSANSGNTIYF | TGTGCCAGCAGCGCAAACAGCGGAAACACCATATATTTT
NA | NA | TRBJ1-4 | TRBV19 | CASSISSEKLFF | TGTGCCAGTAGTATATCGTCTGAAAAACTGTTTTTT
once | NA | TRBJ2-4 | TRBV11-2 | CASSLGVGAGRNIQYF | TGTGCCAGCAGCTTAGGGGTAGGGGCCGGCAGAAACATTCAGTACTTC
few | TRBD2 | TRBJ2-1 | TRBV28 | CASRIAGGGYNEQFF | TGTGCCAGCAGGATAGCGGGAGGAGGTTACAATGAGCAGTTCTTC
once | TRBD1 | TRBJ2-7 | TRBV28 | CASSPPGQGVDEQYF | TGTGCCAGCAGTCCGCCGGGACAGGGGGTCGACGAGCAGTACTTC
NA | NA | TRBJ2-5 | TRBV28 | CASSLGQGKGETQYF | TGTGCCAGCAGTTTAGGTCAGGGGAAGGGGGAGACCCAGTACTTC
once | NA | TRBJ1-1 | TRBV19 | CASTHGEGVEENTEAFF | TGTGCCAGTACCCATGGGGAAGGGGTGGAAGAGAACACTGAAGCTTTCTTT
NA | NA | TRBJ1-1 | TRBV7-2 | CASSLVSGDPEAFF | TGTGCCAGCAGCTTAGTATCGGGGGACCCTGAAGCTTTCTTT
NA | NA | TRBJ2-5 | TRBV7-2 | CASSLARETQYF | TGTGCCAGCAGCTTAGCGCGGGAGACCCAGTACTTC
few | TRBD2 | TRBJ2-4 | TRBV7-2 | CASRLTSGSTRAKNIQYF | TGTGCCAGCAGACTAACTAGCGGGAGTACGCGGGCCAAAAACATTCAGTACTTC
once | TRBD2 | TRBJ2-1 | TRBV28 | CASSFHHVLREGYYNEQFF | TGTGCCAGCAGTTTTCACCACGTTTTGCGGGAGGGATACTACAATGAGCAGTTCTTC
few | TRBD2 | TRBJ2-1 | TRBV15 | CAVSLAGGENEQFF | TGTGCCGTATCCCTAGCGGGAGGAGAAAATGAGCAGTTCTTC
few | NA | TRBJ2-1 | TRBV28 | CASDGGWGRFF | TGTGCCAGCGACGGTGGATGGGGGCGGTTCTTC
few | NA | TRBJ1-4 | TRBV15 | CATSRDLQTEKLFF | TGTGCCACCAGCAGAGATTTACAAACGGAAAAACTGTTTTTT
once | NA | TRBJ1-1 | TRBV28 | CASTPSRLAAGTEAFF | TGTGCCAGCACTCCTTCAAGGTTGGCGGCGGGCACTGAAGCTTTCTTT
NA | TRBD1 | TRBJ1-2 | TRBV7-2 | CASSLSTGGPDGYTF | TGTGCCAGCAGCTTATCTACAGGGGGCCCCGATGGCTACACCTTC
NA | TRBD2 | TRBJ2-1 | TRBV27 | CASSLSGTRRFF | TGTGCCAGCAGTTTGTCCGGGACTAGACGGTTCTTC
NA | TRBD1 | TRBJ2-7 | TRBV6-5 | CASTQGGYSYEQYF | TGTGCCAGCACCCAAGGGGGCTACTCCTACGAGCAGTACTTC
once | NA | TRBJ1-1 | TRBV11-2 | CASSLEGAGTEAFF | TGTGCCAGCAGCTTAGAGGGGGCAGGCACTGAAGCTTTCTTT
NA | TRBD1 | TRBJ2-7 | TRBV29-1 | CSVLTGGSYEQYF | TGCAGCGTTCTGACAGGGGGGTCCTACGAGCAGTACTTC
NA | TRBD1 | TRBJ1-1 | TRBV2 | CASTRGGPGTEAFF | TGTGCCAGCACTCGAGGGGGCCCGGGGACTGAAGCTTTCTTT
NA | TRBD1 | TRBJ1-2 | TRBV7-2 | CASSLGQGESYGYTF | TGTGCCAGCAGCTTAGGACAGGGGGAGAGCTATGGCTACACCTTC